A selection of T cell receptor beta chains follows, all from one sample in a study of cytotoxic CD8 clonotypes in ibrutinib-treated CLL. Produced via immunoSEQ multiplex PCR; TCRdb's table is partial and in-frame only. The data contain more than 200,000 clones, roughly 70% of them singletons. Here the sequenced sample was PBMCs, taken after 24 months of ibrutinib treatment. The receptors originated from a human donor with chronic lymphocytic leukemia. Both conserved end residues are part of each CDR3. A D gene is named only where the DNA matches it firmly. Only some rows state a clone size, as once, few, many or a class for expanded clones.

D gene,J gene,V gene,clone size,CDR3 DNA,CDR3 protein
NA,TRBJ2-7,TRBV9,NA,TGTGCCAGCAGCGCCTATTCGGGGCCCTCCTACGAGCAGTACTTC,CASSAYSGPSYEQYF
TRBD1,TRBJ1-1,TRBV4-1,NA,TGCGCCAGCAGCCCCCACAGGGGTGAAGCTTTCTTT,CASSPHRGEAFF
TRBD2,TRBJ2-7,TRBV4-2,few,TGTGCCAGCAGCCAAGGAGGACTAGCAGCGTACGAGCAGTACTTC,CASSQGGLAAYEQYF
NA,TRBJ1-4,TRBV29-1,NA,TGCAGCGTTGTCCCTCAGGGAACTAATGAAAAACTGTTTTTT,CSVVPQGTNEKLFF
NA,TRBJ2-1,TRBV2,NA,TGTGCCAGCAGTGAAGAAAAAGGCTACAATGAGCAGTTCTTC,CASSEEKGYNEQFF
NA,TRBJ1-2,TRBV7-9,NA,TGTGCCAGCAGCTTAGCTGGAGGAGCGGACGGCTACACCTTC,CASSLAGGADGYTF
NA,TRBJ2-7,TRBV5-6,NA,TGTGCCAGCAGCAACAGGGAGGACGAGCAGTACTTC,CASSNREDEQYF
NA,TRBJ2-7,TRBV7-2,NA,TGTGCCAGCAGGGACCCAGCGCTATACGAGCAGTACTTC,CASRDPALYEQYF
NA,TRBJ2-1,TRBV9,NA,TGTGCCAGCAGCCCACGACAAGCCTCCTACAATGAGCAGTTCTTC,CASSPRQASYNEQFF
NA,TRBJ1-4,TRBV20-1,NA,TGCAGTGCTCCTCTTAATGAAAAACTGTTTTTT,CSAPLNEKLFF
TRBD2,TRBJ2-1,TRBV9,NA,TGTGCCAGCAGCCGGTTAAGCGGGAGTCTAGACTACAATGAGCAGTTCTTC,CASSRLSGSLDYNEQFF
NA,TRBJ2-2,TRBV6-5,NA,TGTGCCAGCAGGGGTGGGTCCAACACCGGGGAGCTGTTTTTT,CASRGGSNTGELFF
NA,TRBJ1-5,TRBV30,NA,TGTGCCTGGAGTGGGAAGAATCAGCCCCAGCATTTT,CAWSGKNQPQHF
TRBD2,TRBJ2-7,TRBV29-1,NA,TGCAGCGCTGTTGGGACTAGCGGGAGATGGTACGAGCAGTACTTC,CSAVGTSGRWYEQYF
TRBD1,TRBJ1-2,TRBV9,NA,TGTGCCAGCAGCGTAGATGCAGGGGGCCTCTATGGCTACACCTTC,CASSVDAGGLYGYTF
NA,TRBJ1-2,TRBV18,NA,TGTGCCAGCCTAGCTCTCGGATCGGGGGCAGGTGGCTACACCTTC,CASLALGSGAGGYTF
NA,TRBJ2-7,TRBV14,NA,TGTGCCAGCAGCCAACAGTTGAGCTCCTACGAGCAGTACTTC,CASSQQLSSYEQYF
NA,TRBJ2-2,TRBV28,NA,TGTGCCAGCAGTTTTATGGTGACCGGGGAGCTGTTTTTT,CASSFMVTGELFF
TRBD2,TRBJ2-5,TRBV5-1,NA,TGCGCCAGCAGCTCCGGGGGACTAGCGGGAGTGGCAAAGACCCAGTACTTC,CASSSGGLAGVAKTQYF
TRBD1,TRBJ2-2,TRBV29-1,once,TGCAGCGTCTTGACAGGGGGCGTTGGCGGGGAGCTGTTTTTT,CSVLTGGVGGELFF
NA,TRBJ2-7,TRBV28,NA,TGTGCCTCCACGGCCCCGAGGAAATACGAGCAGTACTTC,CASTAPRKYEQYF
NA,TRBJ2-7,TRBV28,NA,TGTGCCAGCCACTCCGGGGCGACTCGGAACGAGCAGTACTTC,CASHSGATRNEQYF